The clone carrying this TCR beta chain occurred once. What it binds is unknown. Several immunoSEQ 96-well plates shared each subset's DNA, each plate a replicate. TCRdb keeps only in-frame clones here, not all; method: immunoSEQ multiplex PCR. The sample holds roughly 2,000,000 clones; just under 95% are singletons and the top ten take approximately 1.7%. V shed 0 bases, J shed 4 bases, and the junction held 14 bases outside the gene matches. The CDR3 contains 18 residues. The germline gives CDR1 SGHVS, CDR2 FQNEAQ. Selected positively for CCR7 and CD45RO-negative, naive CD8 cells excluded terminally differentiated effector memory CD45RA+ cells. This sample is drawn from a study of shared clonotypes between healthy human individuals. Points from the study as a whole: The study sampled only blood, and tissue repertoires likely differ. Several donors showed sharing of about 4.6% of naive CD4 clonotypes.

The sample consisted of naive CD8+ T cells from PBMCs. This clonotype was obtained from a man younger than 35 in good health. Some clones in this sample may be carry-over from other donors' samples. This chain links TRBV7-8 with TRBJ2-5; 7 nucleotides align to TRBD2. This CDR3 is CASSLAPRFRLATETQYF. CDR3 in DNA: TGTGCCAGCAGCTTAGCTCCCCGTTTTAGACTAGCTACAGAGACCCAGTACTTC.